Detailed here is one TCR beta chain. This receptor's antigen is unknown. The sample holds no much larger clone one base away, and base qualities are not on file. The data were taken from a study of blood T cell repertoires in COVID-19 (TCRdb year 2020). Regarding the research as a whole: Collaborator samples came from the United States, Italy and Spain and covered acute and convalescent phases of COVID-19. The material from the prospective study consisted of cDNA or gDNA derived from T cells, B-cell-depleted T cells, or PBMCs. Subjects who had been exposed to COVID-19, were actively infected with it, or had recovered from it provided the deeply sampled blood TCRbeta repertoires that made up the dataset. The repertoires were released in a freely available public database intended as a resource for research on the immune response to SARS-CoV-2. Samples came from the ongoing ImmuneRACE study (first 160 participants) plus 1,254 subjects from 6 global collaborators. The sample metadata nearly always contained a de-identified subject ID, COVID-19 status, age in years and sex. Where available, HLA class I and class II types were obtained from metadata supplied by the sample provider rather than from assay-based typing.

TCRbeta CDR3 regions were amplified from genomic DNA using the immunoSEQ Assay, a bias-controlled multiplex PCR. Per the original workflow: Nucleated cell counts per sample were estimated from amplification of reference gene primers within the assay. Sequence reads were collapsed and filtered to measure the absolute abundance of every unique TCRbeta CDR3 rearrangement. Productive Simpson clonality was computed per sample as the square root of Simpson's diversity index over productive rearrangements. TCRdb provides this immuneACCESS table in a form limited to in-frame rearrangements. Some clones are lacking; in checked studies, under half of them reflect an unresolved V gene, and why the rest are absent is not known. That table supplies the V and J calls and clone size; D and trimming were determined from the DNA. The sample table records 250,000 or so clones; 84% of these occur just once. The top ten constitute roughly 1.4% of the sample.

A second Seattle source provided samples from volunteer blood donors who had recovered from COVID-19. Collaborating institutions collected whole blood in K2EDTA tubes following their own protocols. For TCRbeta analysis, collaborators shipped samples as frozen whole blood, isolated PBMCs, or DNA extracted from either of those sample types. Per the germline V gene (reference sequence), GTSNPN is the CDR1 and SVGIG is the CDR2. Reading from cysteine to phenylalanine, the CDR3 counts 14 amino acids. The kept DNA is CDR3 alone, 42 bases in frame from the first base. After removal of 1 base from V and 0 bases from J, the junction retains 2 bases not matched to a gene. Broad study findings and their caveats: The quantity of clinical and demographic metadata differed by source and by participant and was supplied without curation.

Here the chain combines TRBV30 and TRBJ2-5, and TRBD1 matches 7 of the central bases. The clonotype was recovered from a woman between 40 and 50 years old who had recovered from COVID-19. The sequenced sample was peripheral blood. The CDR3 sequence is CAWSADRYQETQYF. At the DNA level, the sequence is TGTGCCTGGAGTGCGGACAGGTACCAAGAGACCCAGTACTTC.